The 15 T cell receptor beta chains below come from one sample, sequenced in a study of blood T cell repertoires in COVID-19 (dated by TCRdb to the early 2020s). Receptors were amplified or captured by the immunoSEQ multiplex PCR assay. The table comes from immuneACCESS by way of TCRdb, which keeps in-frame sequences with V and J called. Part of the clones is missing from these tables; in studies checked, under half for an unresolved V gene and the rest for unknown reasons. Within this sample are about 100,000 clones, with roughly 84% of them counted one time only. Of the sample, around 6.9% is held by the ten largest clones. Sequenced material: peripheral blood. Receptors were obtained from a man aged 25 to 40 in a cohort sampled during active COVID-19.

Written as DNA, the CDR3 is TGCAGTGCTAGGGAGAGGGAGGAACTGTTTTTT. This encodes CSAREREELFF. The rearrangement uses TRBV20-1 and TRBJ1-4; D not resolved. Trimming cost V 3 bases and J 12 bases, with 11 bases left between them. CDR3 length equals 11 residues. The germline CDR1 and CDR2 sequences are DFQATT and SNEGSKA (reference sequence).

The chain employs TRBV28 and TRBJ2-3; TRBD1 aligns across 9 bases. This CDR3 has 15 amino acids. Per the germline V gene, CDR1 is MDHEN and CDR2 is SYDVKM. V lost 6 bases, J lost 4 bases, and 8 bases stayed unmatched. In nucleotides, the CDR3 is TGTGCCAGCAGAGACCGGGACAGGGACCCAGATACGCAGTATTTT. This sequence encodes CASRDRDRDPDTQYF.

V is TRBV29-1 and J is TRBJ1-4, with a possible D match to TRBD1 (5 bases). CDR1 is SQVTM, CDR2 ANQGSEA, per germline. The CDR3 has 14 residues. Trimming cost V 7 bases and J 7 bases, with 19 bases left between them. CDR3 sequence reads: CSGGPGPGSEKLFF. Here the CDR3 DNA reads TGCAGCGGGGGACCGGGACCCGGGAGTGAAAAACTGTTTTTT.

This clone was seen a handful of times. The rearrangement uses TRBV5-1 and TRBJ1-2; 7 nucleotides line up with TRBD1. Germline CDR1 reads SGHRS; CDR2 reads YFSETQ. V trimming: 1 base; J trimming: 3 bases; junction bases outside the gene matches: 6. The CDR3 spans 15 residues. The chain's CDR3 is CASSLLGQTYYGYTF. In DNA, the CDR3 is TGCGCCAGCAGCTTGCTGGGACAGACATACTATGGCTACACCTTC.

Here the CDR3 reads CASSRDVGLEGGTQYF. CDR3 bases: TGTGCCAGCAGCAGAGATGTGGGGCTAGAAGGGGGTACGCAGTATTTT. The genes are TRBV3-1 (or the pseudogene TRBV3-2) and TRBJ2-3, with D maybe TRBD1 (6 bases). Germline CDR1 LGHDT, CDR2 YNNKEL (reference sequence). This CDR3 is 16 amino acids long. Trimming removed 5 bases from V and 8 bases from J, with 23 bases in between.

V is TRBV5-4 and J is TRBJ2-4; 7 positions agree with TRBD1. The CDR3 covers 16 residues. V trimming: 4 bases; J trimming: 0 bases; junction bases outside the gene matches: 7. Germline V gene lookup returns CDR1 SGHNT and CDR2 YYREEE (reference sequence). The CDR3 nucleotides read TGTGCCAGCAGCCCACCGGGACAGCTAGCCAAAAACATTCAGTACTTC. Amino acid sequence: CASSPPGQLAKNIQYF.

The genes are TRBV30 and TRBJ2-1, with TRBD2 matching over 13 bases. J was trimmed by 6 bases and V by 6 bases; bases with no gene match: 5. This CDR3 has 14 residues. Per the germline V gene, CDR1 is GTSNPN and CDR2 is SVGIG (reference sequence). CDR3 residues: CACFGTSGTNEQFF. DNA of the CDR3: TGTGCCTGTTTCGGGACTAGCGGGACCAATGAGCAGTTCTTC.

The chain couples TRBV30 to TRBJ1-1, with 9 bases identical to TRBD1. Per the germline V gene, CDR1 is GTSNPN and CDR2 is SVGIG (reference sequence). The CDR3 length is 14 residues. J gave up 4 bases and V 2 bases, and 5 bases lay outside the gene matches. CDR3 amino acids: CAWSRDRGITEAFF. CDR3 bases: TGTGCCTGGAGTCGTGACAGGGGGATCACTGAAGCTTTCTTT. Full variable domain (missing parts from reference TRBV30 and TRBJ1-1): SQTIHQWPATLVQPVGSPLSLECTVEGTSNPNLYWYRQAAGRGLQLLFYSVGIGQISSEVPQNLSASRPQDRQFILSSKKLLLSDSGFYLCAWSRDRGITEAFFGQGTRLTVV.

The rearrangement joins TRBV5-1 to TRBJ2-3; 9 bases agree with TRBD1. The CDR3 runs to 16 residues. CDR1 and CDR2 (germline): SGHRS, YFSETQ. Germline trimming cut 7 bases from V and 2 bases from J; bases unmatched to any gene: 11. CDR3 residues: CASRPRGQGPTDTQYF. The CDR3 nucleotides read TGCGCCAGCCGCCCGCGGGGACAGGGTCCCACAGATACGCAGTATTTT.

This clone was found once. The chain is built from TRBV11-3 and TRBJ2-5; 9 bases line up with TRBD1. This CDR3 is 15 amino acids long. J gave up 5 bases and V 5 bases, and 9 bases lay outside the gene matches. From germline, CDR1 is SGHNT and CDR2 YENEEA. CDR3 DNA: TGTGCCAGCAGCCCGGGGGGACAGGGCGGGGAGACCCAGTACTTC. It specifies CASSPGGQGGETQYF.

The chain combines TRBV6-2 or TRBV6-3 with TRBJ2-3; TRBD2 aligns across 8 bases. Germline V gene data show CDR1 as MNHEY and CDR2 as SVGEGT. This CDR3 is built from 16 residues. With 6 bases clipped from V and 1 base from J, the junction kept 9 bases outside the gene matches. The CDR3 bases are TGTGCCAGCAGCTTCCCCAGCGGGGGCCGCACAGATACGCAGTATTTT. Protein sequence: CASSFPSGGRTDTQYF.

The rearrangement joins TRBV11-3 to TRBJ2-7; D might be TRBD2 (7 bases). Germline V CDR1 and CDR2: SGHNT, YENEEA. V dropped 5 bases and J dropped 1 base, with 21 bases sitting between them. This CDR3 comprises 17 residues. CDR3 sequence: CASSPKGGGEGSYEQYF. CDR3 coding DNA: TGTGCCAGCAGCCCCAAGGGGGGGGGAGAGGGATCCTACGAGCAGTACTTC.

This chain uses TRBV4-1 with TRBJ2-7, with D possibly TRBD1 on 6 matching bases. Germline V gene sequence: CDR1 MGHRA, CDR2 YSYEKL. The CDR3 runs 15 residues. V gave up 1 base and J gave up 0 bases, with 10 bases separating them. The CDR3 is CASSQVGDNSYEQYF. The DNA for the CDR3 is TGCGCCAGCAGCCAAGTCGGGGACAACTCCTACGAGCAGTACTTC.

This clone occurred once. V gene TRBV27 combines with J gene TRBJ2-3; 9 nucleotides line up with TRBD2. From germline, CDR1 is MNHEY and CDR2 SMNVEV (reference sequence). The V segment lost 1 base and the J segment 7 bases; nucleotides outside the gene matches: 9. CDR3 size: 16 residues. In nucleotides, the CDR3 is TGTGCCAGCAGTTTATGGGTGGCGGGGGGGGCCCATACGCAGTATTTT. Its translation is CASSLWVAGGAHTQYF.

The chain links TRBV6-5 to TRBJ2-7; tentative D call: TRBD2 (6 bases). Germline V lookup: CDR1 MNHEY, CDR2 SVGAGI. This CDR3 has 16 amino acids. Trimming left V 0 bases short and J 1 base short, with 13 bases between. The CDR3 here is CASSYSWRVGSYEQYF. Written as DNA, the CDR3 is TGTGCCAGCAGTTACTCGTGGAGGGTTGGGTCCTACGAGCAGTACTTC.